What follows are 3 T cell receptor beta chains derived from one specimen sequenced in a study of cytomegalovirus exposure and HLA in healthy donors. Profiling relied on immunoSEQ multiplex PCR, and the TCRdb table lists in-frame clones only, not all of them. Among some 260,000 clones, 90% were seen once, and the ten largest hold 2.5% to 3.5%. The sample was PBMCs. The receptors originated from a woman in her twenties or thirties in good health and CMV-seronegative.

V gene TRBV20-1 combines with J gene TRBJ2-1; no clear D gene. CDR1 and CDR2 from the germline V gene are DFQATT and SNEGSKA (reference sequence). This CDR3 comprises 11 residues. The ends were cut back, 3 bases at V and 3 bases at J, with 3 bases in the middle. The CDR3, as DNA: TGCAGTGCTAGTGACTACAATGAGCAGTTCTTC. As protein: CSASDYNEQFF.

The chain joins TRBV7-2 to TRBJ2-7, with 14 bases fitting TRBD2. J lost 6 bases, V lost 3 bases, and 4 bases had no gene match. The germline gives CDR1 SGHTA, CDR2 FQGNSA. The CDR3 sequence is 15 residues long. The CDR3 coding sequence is TGTGCCAGCAGCTTTTCGACTAGCGGGAGGGTCGAGCAGTACTTC. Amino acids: CASSFSTSGRVEQYF.

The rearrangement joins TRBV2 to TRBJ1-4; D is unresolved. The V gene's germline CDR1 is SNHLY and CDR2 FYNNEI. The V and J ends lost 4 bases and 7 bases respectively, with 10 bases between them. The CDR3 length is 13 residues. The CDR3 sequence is CASSASGSEKLFF. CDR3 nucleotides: TGTGCCAGCAGTGCCAGTGGGAGTGAAAAACTGTTTTTT.